The sequence of this T cell receptor beta chain was determined in a study of graft-versus-host responses after intestinal transplantation. Study as a whole: Each recipient received anti-thymocyte globulin induction, then tacrolimus and steroids for about three years. Study-wide points: Recipient bone marrow held GvH clones, some seen earlier in ileum or blood.

This CDR3 spans 19 amino acids. Germline V gene data show CDR1 as MDHEN and CDR2 as SYDVKM. V lost 6 bases, J lost 5 bases, and 22 bases stayed unmatched. On this clone: Its antigen is as yet unknown.

Assay used: immunoSEQ multiplex PCR; TCRdb lists only in-frame clones, some missing. This repertoire shows 9,000 to 10,000 clones, 94% found once; its top ten account for about 2.2%. The gene calls are TRBV28 and TRBJ2-1; TRBD2 matches at 7 bases. The starting material was PBMCs, obtained 8 days after intestinal transplant. This receptor was taken from a human patient who received an intestinal transplant, so some T cells may come from the graft donor. The chain's CDR3 is CASSLFPPGFSRENNEQFF. CDR3 bases: TGTGCCAGCAGCCTTTTCCCCCCGGGATTCTCGCGGGAGAACAATGAGCAGTTCTTC.